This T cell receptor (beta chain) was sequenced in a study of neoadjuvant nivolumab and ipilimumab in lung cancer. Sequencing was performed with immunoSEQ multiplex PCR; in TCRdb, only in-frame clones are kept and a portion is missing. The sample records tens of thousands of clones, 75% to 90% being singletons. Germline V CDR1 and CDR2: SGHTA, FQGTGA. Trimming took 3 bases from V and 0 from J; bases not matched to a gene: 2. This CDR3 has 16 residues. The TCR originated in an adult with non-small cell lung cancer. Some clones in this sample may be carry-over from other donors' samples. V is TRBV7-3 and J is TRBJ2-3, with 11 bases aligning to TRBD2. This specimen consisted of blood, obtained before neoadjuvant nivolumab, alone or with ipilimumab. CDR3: CASSFRTSGSTDTQYF. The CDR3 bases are TGTGCCAGCAGCTTTCGGACTAGCGGGAGCACAGATACGCAGTATTTT.